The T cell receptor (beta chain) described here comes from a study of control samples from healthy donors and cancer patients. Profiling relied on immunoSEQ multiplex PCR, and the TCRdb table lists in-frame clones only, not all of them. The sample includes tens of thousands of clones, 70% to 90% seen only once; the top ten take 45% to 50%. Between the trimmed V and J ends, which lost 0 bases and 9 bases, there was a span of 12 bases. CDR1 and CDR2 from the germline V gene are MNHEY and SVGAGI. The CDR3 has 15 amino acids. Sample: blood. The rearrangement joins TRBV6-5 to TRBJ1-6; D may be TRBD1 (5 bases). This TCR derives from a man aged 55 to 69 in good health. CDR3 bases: TGTGCCAGCAGTTACTCGGCAGGGTCAAGTTCACCCCTCCACTTT. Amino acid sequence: CASSYSAGSSSPLHF.